The 11 T cell receptor beta chains below were found in one sample sequenced in a study of shared clonotypes between healthy human individuals. Sequencing used immunoSEQ multiplex PCR; TCRdb keeps in-frame clones, though not all of them. Among 1.6 million or so clones listed, around 97% were seen once. The material sequenced was naive CD4+ T cells sorted from blood. As to subset: CD45RA+ positively selected. The receptors stem from a man aged 25-45 years in good health.

The chain has TRBV19 and TRBJ2-7; 8 bases are shared with TRBD2. This CDR3 has 12 amino acids. Germline CDR1 and CDR2: LNHDA and SQIVND (reference sequence). V lost 4 bases, J lost 6 bases, and 2 bases stayed unmatched. DNA for the CDR3: TGTGCCAGTAGTAGGACTAGCTCCGAGCAGTACTTC. Protein: CASSRTSSEQYF.

The chain is built from TRBV11-2 and TRBJ1-2; tentative D call: TRBD1 (6 bases). Germline V gives CDR1 SGHAT, CDR2 FQNNGV. CDR3 length: 14 residues. V gave up 4 bases and J gave up 2 bases, with 11 bases separating them. In nucleotides, the CDR3 is TGTGCCAGCAGCTCGGTTACAGGGAACTATGGCTACACCTTC. Translating it yields CASSSVTGNYGYTF.

This clone was observed once. The V gene is TRBV2, the J gene TRBJ2-3, with 7 positions matching TRBD2. Germline V CDR1 and CDR2: SNHLY, FYNNEI. Trimming took 8 bases from V and 5 from J; bases not matched to a gene: 13. The CDR3 has 15 amino acids. The CDR3 nucleotides are TGTGCCAGCGGTGGGGTAGCGGGTAGGGGAGATACGCAGTATTTT. Protein product: CASGGVAGRGDTQYF.

This chain joins TRBV4-1 and TRBJ1-1; D gene unclear. The germline V gene encodes CDR1 MGHRA and CDR2 YSYEKL. Trimming left V 0 bases short and J 4 bases short, with 12 bases between. The CDR3 is 15 residues long. The CDR3 DNA is TGCGCCAGCAGCCAAGATCCCACCGGCGGCACTGAAGCTTTCTTT. This sequence encodes CASSQDPTGGTEAFF.

The CDR3 protein is CASSEISGVNIQYF. As DNA, the CDR3 is TGTGCCAGCAGTGAAATCTCGGGAGTAAACATTCAGTACTTC. The gene calls are TRBV25-1 and TRBJ2-4, with a tentative D call TRBD2 (6 bases). There are 14 residues in the CDR3. V lost 2 bases and J 6 bases, leaving 11 bases between the germline ends. The V gene's germline CDR1 is MGHDK and CDR2 SYGVNS.

V usage is TRBV7-9 and J usage is TRBJ1-1; D is unresolved. Per germline, CDR1 SEHNR and CDR2 FQNEAQ (reference sequence). Trimming took 5 bases from V and 4 from J, leaving 8 bases between them. The CDR3 spans 12 residues. In DNA form, the CDR3 reads TGTGCCAGCAGCCCTCGGCCCACTGAAGCTTTCTTT. Residues: CASSPRPTEAFF.

This rearrangement joins TRBV19 to TRBJ1-2, with D perhaps TRBD1 (5 bases). The germline CDR1 and CDR2 sequences are LNHDA and SQIVND (reference sequence). This CDR3 is built from 14 residues. V shed 6 bases and J shed 3 bases, with 14 bases lying between them. The CDR3 sequence: CASRYRGEHYGYTF. The CDR3 DNA is TGTGCCAGTAGATATAGGGGTGAACACTATGGCTACACCTTC.

This clone showed up just once. The chain employs TRBV19 and TRBJ2-3, with D perhaps assigned TRBD1 or TRBD2 (5 bases each). The CDR3 spans 15 residues. V lost 7 bases and J 11 bases, leaving 25 bases between the germline ends. Germline assignment: CDR1 LNHDA and CDR2 SQIVND (reference sequence). The CDR3 nucleotides are TGTGCCAGTACCCCTGGGGAGCGGACACCGTTCAGGCAGTATTTT. This gives the protein CASTPGERTPFRQYF.

V gene TRBV18 combines with J gene TRBJ1-2; D is perhaps TRBD1 (5 bases). With 3 bases removed from V and 4 bases from J, the gap between germline ends came to 15 bases. Looked up from germline, CDR1 is KGHSH and CDR2 is LQKENI. CDR3 length: 15 amino acids. The CDR3 spells CASSPTPGTLYGYTF. CDR3 nucleotide sequence: TGTGCCAGCTCACCGACGCCAGGGACGCTCTATGGCTACACCTTC. The whole variable domain, remainder taken from reference TRBV18 and TRBJ1-2, is NAGVMQNPRHLVRRRGQEARLRCSPMKGHSHVYWYRQLPEEGLKFMVYLQKENIIDESGMPKERFSAEFPKEGPSILRIQQVVRGDSAAYFCASSPTPGTLYGYTFGSGTRLTVV.

About this clone: This specimen includes other DNA sequences encoding the same CDR3. V is TRBV2 and J is TRBJ2-7; 13 nucleotides align to TRBD2. Per the germline V gene, CDR1 is SNHLY and CDR2 is FYNNEI. This CDR3 is built from 14 residues. V was clipped by 3 bases and J by 4 bases; unmatched bases: 0. This CDR3 is CASSETSGRYEQYF. Here the CDR3 DNA reads TGTGCCAGCAGTGAGACTAGCGGGAGGTACGAGCAGTACTTC.

The rearrangement links TRBV6-1 to TRBJ1-1; TRBD1 aligns across 12 bases. The CDR3 extends over 15 amino acids. Germline CDR1 MNHNS, CDR2 SASEGT. Trimming at V came to 3 bases and at J to 7 bases, leaving 6 bases not matched to a gene. CDR3 sequence reads: CASSDRGTGGSEAFF. CDR3 DNA sequence: TGTGCCAGCAGTGACCGAGGGACAGGGGGCAGTGAAGCTTTCTTT.